This TCR beta chain was documented in a study of T cell responses to AZD1222 COVID-19 vaccine. On the study more broadly: Investigators merged groups given second doses at roughly 4 or roughly 12 weeks.

J was trimmed by 7 bases and V by 7 bases; bases with no gene match: 10. Germline lookup yields CDR1 SQVTM and CDR2 ANQGSEA. The CDR3 covers 13 residues. Some clones are missing from TCRdb's copy, which holds only in-frame ones; the method was immunoSEQ multiplex PCR. The data hold some 100,000 clones, with around nine tenths observed a single time. Study-level points and caveats: None of the repertoires were sampled until the peak T cell response had passed. At 160-218 and 743-854, vaccine-associated CD4 TCRs were dominant, and they spanned spike. Among AZD1222 vaccinees, only six were seropositive at baseline.

In the case of this clone: Its specificity is unknown.

The input for sequencing was peripheral blood, taken on day 0 of AZD1222 vaccination. V usage is TRBV29-1 and J usage is TRBJ2-7; TRBD1 matches at 10 bases. This TCR came from an adult in good health. The CDR3, as DNA: TGCAGCGGTGGACAGGGGGAGTTGAGGGAGCAGTACTTC. As protein: CSGGQGELREQYF.